The 18 T cell receptor beta chains given below trace back to one sample, sequenced in a study of regulatory T cells in long-lasting Graves disease (dated by TCRdb to the early 2020s). The method behind the library was multiplex PCR. Sequencing took place on an Illumina HiSeq 4000. TCR beta libraries were built with iRepertoire HTBI primers and Arm-PCR amplification of CDR3 regions. TCRdb reran the public reads through fastp at Q25 and MiXCR, keeping productive beta chains. Duplicate CDR3 protein sequences are folded into a single record with the most common DNA and genes. Within this sample are about 560,000 distinct CDR3 sequences, with 15% to 20% of them counted one time only. The ten largest clones capture around 12% of the sample. The time point label, as the study defines it: newly diagnosed GD, antithyroid drugs for less than 3 months. For both TCR sequencing and RNA sequencing, RNA was extracted from PBMCs in TRIzol.

In addition, the sample was reused for a study of T cells in Graves' hyperthyroidism and ophthalmopathy.

This specimen consisted of peripheral blood mononuclear cells (PBMCs), obtained at new diagnosis, from a patient treated with antithyroid drugs. These receptors all come from a man aged 18 to 29 with Graves disease. Donor details come from another sample of the same person, matched by shared clones.

Note on this clonotype: Just one base apart from a much larger clone, this may be a read error. The genes are TRBV10-3 and TRBJ2-2, with 9 bases identical to TRBD1. This CDR3 region has 15 residues. Germline CDR1 and CDR2: ENHRY and SYGVKD. As DNA, the CDR3 is TGTGCCATCAGTTGGGACAGGGAGAACATCGGGGAGCTGTTTTTT. It codes for CAISWDRENIGELFF.

This clonotype was picked up one time. J is TRBJ2-1 and V is TRBV19, with D unclear. Trimming stripped 5 bases from V and 7 bases from J, with 12 bases between. The CDR3 totals 13 residues. Germline lookup yields CDR1 LNHDA and CDR2 SQIVND (reference sequence). As DNA, the CDR3 is TGTGCCAGTAGTCTTAGTCGGAATAATGAGCAGTTCTTC. Amino acid sequence: CASSLSRNNEQFF.

Details on this clonotype: This likely stems from a read error, as it lies one base from a far larger clone. V is TRBV12-3 or TRBV12-4 and J is TRBJ2-3; TRBD2 might be the D (6 bases). The CDR3 runs to 16 residues. The CDR3, as DNA: TGTGCCAGCAGTGAAGCGATAGCGGTCTACACAGATATGCAGTATTTT. Translated, it gives CASSEAIAVYTDMQYF.

The chain employs TRBV20-1 and TRBJ2-7, with 9 bases identical to TRBD1. V dropped 6 bases and J dropped 5; count of bases not matched to a gene: 11. This CDR3 comprises 14 residues. In germline, CDR1 is DFQATT, CDR2 SNEGSKA (reference sequence). CDR3 nucleotides: TGCAGTGCCCTGGGACAGGGATCGCCCAACGAGCAGTACTTC. Encoded protein: CSALGQGSPNEQYF.

This sequence joins TRBV5-4 and TRBJ2-1; D perhaps matches TRBD1 (6 bases). Trimming stripped 4 bases from V and 8 bases from J, with 16 bases between. Per the germline V gene, CDR1 is SGHNT and CDR2 is YYREEE (reference sequence). The CDR3 extends over 14 amino acids. CDR3 region: CASSLDRLGDEQFF. CDR3 sequence (DNA): TGTGCCAGCAGCCTGGACAGATTAGGAGATGAGCAGTTCTTC.

The chain carries TRBV27 and TRBJ1-2; D perhaps matches TRBD1 (5 bases). This CDR3 spans 14 amino acids. V was trimmed by 5 bases and J by 4 bases, leaving 14 bases between them. Germline V lookup: CDR1 MNHEY, CDR2 SMNVEV (reference sequence). DNA of the CDR3: TGTGCCAGCAGTGCATCCCGACAGTCCTATGGCTACACCTTC. Its translation is CASSASRQSYGYTF.

This clonotype came up a few times. This chain uses TRBV20-1 with TRBJ2-2; D remains ambiguous. The germline CDR1 and CDR2 sequences are DFQATT and SNEGSKA (reference sequence). Trimming took off 0 bases at V and 3 bases at J, with 8 bases between the two ends. CDR3 length: 14 amino acids. CDR3: CSARDHVDTGELFF. The CDR3 DNA sequence: TGCAGTGCTAGAGATCACGTGGACACCGGGGAGCTGTTTTTT.

This clonotype occurred many times. This sequence joins TRBV2 and TRBJ1-1; no clear D. Germline V gene sequence: CDR1 SNHLY, CDR2 FYNNEI. Deletions cut 8 bases from V and 0 bases from J, with 1 base between. The CDR3 is made up of 10 amino acids. CDR3 DNA sequence: TGTGCCAGCTTGAACACTGAAGCTTTCTTT. Translating gives CASLNTEAFF. Full variable domain (rest looked up from reference TRBV2 and TRBJ1-1): EPEVTQTPSHQVTQMGQEVILRCVPISNHLYFYWYRQILGQKVEFLVSFYNNEISEKSEIFDDQFSVERPDGSNFTLKIRSTKLEDSAMYFCASLNTEAFFGQGTRLTVV.

In this sample, this clonotype turned up a few times. The rearrangement uses TRBV7-8 and TRBJ1-5; no clear D gene. CDR1 and CDR2 from the germline V gene are SGHVS and FQNEAQ. The CDR3 is 19 residues long. Trimming shortened V by 5 bases and J by 0 bases, and 23 bases separated the two germline ends. Here the CDR3 DNA reads TGTGCCAGCAGCAATCAGCGCGTAACGAGCTCTTATAGCAATCAGCCCCAGCATTTT. Translation: CASSNQRVTSSYSNQPQHF.

The chain joins TRBV14 to TRBJ1-2; no firm D call. The CDR3 loop spans 14 amino acids. V was cut by 1 base and J by 2 bases, with 8 bases left in between. The germline gives CDR1 SGHDN, CDR2 FVKESK. The CDR3 region is CASSQGRWNYGYTF. The CDR3, as DNA: TGTGCCAGCAGCCAAGGACGGTGGAACTATGGCTACACCTTC. Looking up the rest from reference TRBV14 and TRBJ1-2 gives the full variable domain: EAGVTQFPSHSVIEKGQTVTLRCDPISGHDNLYWYRRVMGKEIKFLLHFVKESKQDESGMPNNRFLAERTGGTYSTLKVQPAELEDSGVYFCASSQGRWNYGYTFGSGTRLTVV.

In its sample, this clonotype was seen a few times. At one of its ends the junction is not consistent with the germline gene, which may arise from a read error. The chain has TRBV5-1 and TRBJ2-7; 10 nucleotides agree with TRBD1. The CDR3 is 16 amino acids. Germline lookup yields CDR1 SGHRS and CDR2 YFSETQ. The CDR3 region has the DNA TGCGCCAGCGGACCTTTATGGGGACAGGGGCTCCGAGAGCAGTATTTC. It encodes CASGPLWGQGLREQYF.

This clonotype has ten or more counts. The V and J genes are TRBV7-8 and TRBJ2-3, with 7 positions matching TRBD1. The CDR3 has 15 amino acids. Germline loops: CDR1 SGHVS, CDR2 FQNEAQ. J gave up 5 bases and V 5 bases, and 10 bases lay outside the gene matches. CDR3 in DNA: TGTGCCAGCAGCCCTCACCCCGGGACAGAAGATACGCAGTATTTT. It is translated as CASSPHPGTEDTQYF.

This clonotype was detected ten times or more. This chain links TRBV5-1 with TRBJ2-1; the D gene could be TRBD1 or TRBD2 (5 bases each). Trimming left V 4 bases short and J 4 bases short, with 21 bases between. Germline V gives CDR1 SGHRS, CDR2 YFSETQ. This CDR3 region has 17 residues. CDR3 coding DNA: TGCGCCAGCAGCAGGGCCAGAGGGGAAGAGGGTTACAATGAGCAGTTCTTC. Protein: CASSRARGEEGYNEQFF.

V and J are TRBV15 and TRBJ2-3, with D possibly matching TRBD2 (5 bases). V was cut by 2 bases and J by 4 bases, with 16 bases left in between. The CDR3 totals 16 residues. The germline V gene encodes CDR1 LNHNV and CDR2 YYDKDF (reference sequence). Here the CDR3 reads CATSRNPRTRADTQYF. The CDR3 DNA follows: TGTGCCACCAGCAGAAACCCTCGGACTCGCGCAGATACGCAGTATTTT.

This clonotype was counted many times. This chain uses TRBV20-1 with TRBJ2-7; tentative D call: TRBD2 (5 bases). The CDR3 spans 14 residues. V lost 0 bases to trimming and J lost 0 bases, with 9 bases between them. Germline loops: CDR1 DFQATT, CDR2 SNEGSKA (reference sequence). CDR3 sequence (DNA): TGCAGTGCTAGAGAAGCGGCTAGCTCCTACGAGCAGTACTTC. The encoded protein is CSAREAASSYEQYF.

This clonotype was counted many times. The chain carries TRBV6-1 and TRBJ2-5; D remains unclear. Trimming stripped 5 bases from V and 1 base from J, with 11 bases between. Germline CDR1 and CDR2: MNHNS and SASEGT. CDR3 length: 14 amino acids. The CDR3 DNA reads as TGTGCCAGCAGTCAGTCAGTGACCCAAGAGACCCAGTACTTC. It encodes CASSQSVTQETQYF.

This clonotype appeared many times. This chain uses TRBV2 with TRBJ1-2, with 8 bases lining up with TRBD1. After removal of 4 bases from V and 4 bases from J, the junction contained 2 bases not matched to a gene. The CDR3 is 13 amino acids. Germline lookup yields CDR1 SNHLY and CDR2 FYNNEI. The CDR3 is CASSGDRGYGYTF. CDR3 coding DNA: TGTGCCAGCAGTGGTGACAGGGGCTATGGCTACACCTTC.

This clonotype came up a few times. The chain couples TRBV7-9 to TRBJ2-2; 8 bases map to TRBD1. J lost 0 bases, V lost 10 bases, and 4 bases had no gene match. Germline V lookup: CDR1 SEHNR, CDR2 FQNEAQ (reference sequence). The CDR3 has 14 residues. The CDR3: CAIGQGANTGELFF. In DNA, the CDR3 is TGTGCCATCGGACAGGGCGCGAACACCGGGGAGCTGTTTTTT.